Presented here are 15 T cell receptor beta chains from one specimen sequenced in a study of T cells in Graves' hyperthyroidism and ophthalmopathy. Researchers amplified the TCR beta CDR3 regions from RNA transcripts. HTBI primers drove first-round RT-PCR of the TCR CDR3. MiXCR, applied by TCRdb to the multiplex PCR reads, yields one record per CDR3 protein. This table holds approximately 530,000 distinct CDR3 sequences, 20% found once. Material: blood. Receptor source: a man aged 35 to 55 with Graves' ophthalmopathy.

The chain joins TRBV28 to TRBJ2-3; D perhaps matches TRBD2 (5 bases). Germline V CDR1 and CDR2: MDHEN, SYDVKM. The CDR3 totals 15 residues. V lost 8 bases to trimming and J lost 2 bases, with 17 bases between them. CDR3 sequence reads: CASLEAGRATDTQYF. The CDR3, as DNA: TGTGCCAGCCTCGAGGCCGGGCGGGCCACAGATACGCAGTATTTT.

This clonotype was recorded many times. In DNA, the CDR3 is TGTGCCAGCAGTTTAAGAGGTACTCTCCCGCAGTATTTT. Protein sequence: CASSLRGTLPQYF. J is TRBJ2-3 and V is TRBV12-3 or TRBV12-4, with D unresolved. Deletions cut 2 bases from V and 10 bases from J, with 13 bases between. The CDR3 is 13 residues long.

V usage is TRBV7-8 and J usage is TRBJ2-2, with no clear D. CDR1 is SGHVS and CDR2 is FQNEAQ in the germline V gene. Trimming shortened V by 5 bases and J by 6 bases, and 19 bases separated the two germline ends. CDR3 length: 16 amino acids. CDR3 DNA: TGTGCCAGCAGCCCCCGTAGTGGGCCGCCCCCCGGGGAGCTGTTTTTT. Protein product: CASSPRSGPPPGELFF.

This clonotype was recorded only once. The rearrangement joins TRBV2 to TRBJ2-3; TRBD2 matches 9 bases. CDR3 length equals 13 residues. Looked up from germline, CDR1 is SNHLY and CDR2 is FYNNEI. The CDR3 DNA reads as TGTGTCACTCGCGGGGGGGCCACAGATACGCAGTATTTT. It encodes CVTRGGATDTQYF.

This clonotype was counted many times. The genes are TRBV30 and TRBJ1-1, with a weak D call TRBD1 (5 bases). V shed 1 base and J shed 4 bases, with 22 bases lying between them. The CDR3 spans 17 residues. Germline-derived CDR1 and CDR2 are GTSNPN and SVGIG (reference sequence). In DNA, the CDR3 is TGTGCCTGGAGTGGTGTAGGGATAGGGACCCGCGGCACTGAAGCTTTCTTT. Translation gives CAWSGVGIGTRGTEAFF.

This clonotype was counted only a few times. For the CDR3, the DNA is TGTGCCAGCAGCTCCAGGGTCATGAACACTGAAGCTTTCTTT. Encoded protein: CASSSRVMNTEAFF. V gene TRBV5-4 combines with J gene TRBJ1-1, with D perhaps matching TRBD1 (5 bases). Germline V gene sequence: CDR1 SGHNT, CDR2 YYREEE (reference sequence). V was trimmed by 3 bases and J by 0 bases, leaving 9 bases between them. This CDR3 comprises 14 residues.

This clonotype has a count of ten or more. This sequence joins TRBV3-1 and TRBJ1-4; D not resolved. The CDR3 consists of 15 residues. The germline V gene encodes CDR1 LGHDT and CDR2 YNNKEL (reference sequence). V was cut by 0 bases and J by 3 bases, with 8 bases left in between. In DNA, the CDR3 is TGTGCCAGCAGCCAAGACGCGGTGGCTAATGAAAAACTGTTTTTT. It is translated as CASSQDAVANEKLFF.

DNA for the CDR3: TGCGCCAGCAGCCCGACTGGGGTAGGAGCTCAGCCCCAGCATTTT. The encoded protein is CASSPTGVGAQPQHF. This chain uses TRBV5-1 with TRBJ1-5; no definite D call. Per germline, CDR1 SGHRS and CDR2 YFSETQ. V dropped 4 bases and J dropped 6 bases, with 17 bases sitting between them. The CDR3 has 15 residues.

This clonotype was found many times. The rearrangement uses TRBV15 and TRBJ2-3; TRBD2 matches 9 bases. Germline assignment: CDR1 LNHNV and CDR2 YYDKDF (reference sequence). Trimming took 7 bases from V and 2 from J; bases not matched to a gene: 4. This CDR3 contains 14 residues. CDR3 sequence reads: CATTSGRTTDTQYF. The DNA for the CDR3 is TGTGCCACCACCAGCGGGAGGACCACAGATACGCAGTATTTT. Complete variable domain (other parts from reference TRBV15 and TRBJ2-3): DAMVIQNPRYQVTQFGKPVTLSCSQTLNHNVMYWYQQKSSQAPKLLFHYYDKDFNNEADTPDNFQSRRPNTSFCFLDIRSPGLGDTAMYLCATTSGRTTDTQYFGPGTRLTVL.

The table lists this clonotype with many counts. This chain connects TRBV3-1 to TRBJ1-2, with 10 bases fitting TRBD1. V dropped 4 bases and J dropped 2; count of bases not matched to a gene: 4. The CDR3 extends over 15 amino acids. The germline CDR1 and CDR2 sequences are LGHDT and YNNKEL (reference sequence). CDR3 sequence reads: CASSPADRGNYGYTF. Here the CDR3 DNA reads TGTGCCAGCAGCCCCGCGGACAGGGGGAACTATGGCTACACCTTC.

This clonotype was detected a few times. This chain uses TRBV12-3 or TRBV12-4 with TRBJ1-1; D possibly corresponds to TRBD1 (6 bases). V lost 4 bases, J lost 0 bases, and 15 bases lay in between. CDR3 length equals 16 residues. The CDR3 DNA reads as TGTGCCAGCAGTTCACTGAAGCAGGGGATGAACACTGAAGCTTTCTTT. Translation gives CASSSLKQGMNTEAFF.

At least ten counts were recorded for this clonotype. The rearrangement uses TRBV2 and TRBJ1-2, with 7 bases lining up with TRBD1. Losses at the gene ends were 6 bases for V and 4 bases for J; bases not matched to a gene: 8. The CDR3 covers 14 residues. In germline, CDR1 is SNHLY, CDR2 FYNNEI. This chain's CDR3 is CASRTRQGIYGYTF. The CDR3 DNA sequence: TGTGCCAGCAGAACCCGACAGGGAATCTATGGCTACACCTTC.

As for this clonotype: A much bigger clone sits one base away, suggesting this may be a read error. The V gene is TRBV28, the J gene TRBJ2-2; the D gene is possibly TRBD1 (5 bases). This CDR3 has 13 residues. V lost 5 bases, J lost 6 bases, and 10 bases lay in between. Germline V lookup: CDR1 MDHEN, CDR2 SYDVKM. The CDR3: CASSGRTPGELFF. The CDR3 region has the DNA TGTGCCAGCAGTGGAAGGACACCCGGGGAGCTGTTTTTT.

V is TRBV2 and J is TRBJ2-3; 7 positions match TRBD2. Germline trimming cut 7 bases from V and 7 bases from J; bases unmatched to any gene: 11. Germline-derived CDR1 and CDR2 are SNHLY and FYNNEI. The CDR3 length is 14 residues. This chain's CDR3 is CASNSARETNTQYF. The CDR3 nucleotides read TGTGCCAGCAACTCGGCGCGGGAGACGAATACGCAGTATTTT.

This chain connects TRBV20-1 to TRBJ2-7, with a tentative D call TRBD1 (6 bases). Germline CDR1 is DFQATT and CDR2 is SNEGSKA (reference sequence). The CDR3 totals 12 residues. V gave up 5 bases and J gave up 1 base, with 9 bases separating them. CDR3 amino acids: CSAPDSSYEQYF. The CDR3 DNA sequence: TGCAGTGCTCCGGACAGTTCCTACGAGCAGTACTTC.